The present TCR beta chain was sequenced within a study of OX40 agonist ivuxolimab in advanced cancers. Looking at the study overall: Ivuxolimab, an agonistic anti-OX40 (CD134) antibody, was given to patients. Past anti-PD-1, anti-PD-L1 or anti-CTLA-4 therapy was accepted, and 40% to 50% had received some.

CDR3 length: 15 amino acids. Trimming shortened V by 0 bases and J by 5 bases, and 13 bases separated the two germline ends. Germline assignment: CDR1 MGHRA and CDR2 YSYEKL. The table came from immunoSEQ multiplex PCR; TCRdb's copy has only in-frame clones and leaves some out. The sample has fewer than 25,000 clones, about nine tenths seen once. Autoimmune disease history or systemic immunosuppression led to patient exclusion. The chain joins TRBV4-1 to TRBJ2-5, with unresolved D. The sequence came from an adult with an advanced solid tumor such as melanoma, head and neck, liver or kidney cancer. Sample: CD4+ or CD8+ T cells sorted from blood, taken in a trial of the OX40 agonist ivuxolimab. CDR3: CASSQDIASRETQYF. CDR3 coding DNA: TGCGCCAGCAGCCAAGATATCGCCTCAAGGGAGACCCAGTACTTC.